The following is a TCR beta chain sequence with its context. The data were produced by immunoSEQ multiplex PCR, yet TCRdb's version contains in-frame clones alone and is incomplete. The profile shows approximately 90,000 clones, 70% to 90% of them singletons. The CDR3 runs 16 residues. Trimming left V 4 bases short and J 1 base short, with 15 bases between. Germline values: CDR1 MNHEY, CDR2 SMNVEV (reference sequence). Time point described: blood 4 weeks post-SBRT, at nephrectomy. Stated treatment: 15 Gy SBRT to primary tumor, nephrectomy 4 weeks later. After SBRT, blood was collected at 2 and 4 weeks, plus baseline. The data derive from a study of radiation and T cells in renal cell carcinoma.

This clonotype was obtained from a man between 50 and 59 years old with renal cell carcinoma. The sample consisted of blood, taken from a patient whose treatment included radiotherapy and nephrectomy. The chain combines TRBV27 with TRBJ2-3; a possible D gene is TRBD2 (6 bases). CDR3 nucleotide sequence: TGTGCCAGCAGTTCCCAGGGACTCCCTGGCACAGATACGCAGTATTTT. As protein: CASSSQGLPGTDTQYF.